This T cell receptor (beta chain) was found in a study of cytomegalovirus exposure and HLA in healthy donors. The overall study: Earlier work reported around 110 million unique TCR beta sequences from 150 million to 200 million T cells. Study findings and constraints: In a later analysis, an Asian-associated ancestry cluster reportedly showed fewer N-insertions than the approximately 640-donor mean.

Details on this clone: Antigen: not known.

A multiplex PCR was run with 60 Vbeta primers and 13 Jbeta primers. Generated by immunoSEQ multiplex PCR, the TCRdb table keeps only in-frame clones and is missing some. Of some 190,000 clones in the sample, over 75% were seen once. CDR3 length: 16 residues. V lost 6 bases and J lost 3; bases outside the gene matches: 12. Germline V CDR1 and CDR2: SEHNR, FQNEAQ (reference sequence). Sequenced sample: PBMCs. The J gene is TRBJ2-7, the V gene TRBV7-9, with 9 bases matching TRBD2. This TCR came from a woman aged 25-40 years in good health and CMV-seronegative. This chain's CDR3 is CASRPASGANYYEQYF. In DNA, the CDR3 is TGTGCCAGCAGACCAGCTAGCGGGGCCAACTACTACGAGCAGTACTTC.